This entry is about one T cell receptor (beta chain). What it recognizes is unknown. CDR3 size: 16 residues. Germline CDR1 MNHNY, CDR2 SVGAGI (reference sequence). V lost 5 bases, J lost 1 base, and 17 bases lay in between. The table came from immunoSEQ multiplex PCR; TCRdb's copy has only in-frame clones and leaves some out. This table holds 65,000 to 90,000 clones, approximately 89% found once. The sample is drawn from a study of T cell responses to AZD1222 COVID-19 vaccine. Study observations and caveats: Variant regions that are unmutated are reportedly the target of nearly half of spike-specific TCRs. A mostly white British donor set with more females was recruited, and clonal diversity was possibly underestimated.

Sequencing used peripheral blood, obtained 28 days after the second AZD1222 dose. The rearrangement uses TRBV6-6 and TRBJ1-2; the D gene is possibly TRBD1 (5 bases). This clonotype originated in an adult who received the AZD1222 COVID-19 vaccine. The CDR3: CASSRNDRGGNYGYTF. In nucleotides, the CDR3 is TGTGCCAGCAGTCGAAATGACAGAGGCGGTAACTATGGCTACACCTTC.